This T cell receptor (beta chain) is from a study of preoperative IRX-2 immunotherapy in early breast cancer. Looked up from germline, CDR1 is LNHDA and CDR2 is SQIVND (reference sequence). The CDR3 runs to 16 residues. V was clipped by 3 bases and J by 0 bases, with 9 bases between them. Using immunoSEQ multiplex PCR, the repertoire was profiled, and TCRdb retains in-frame clones only, with some absent. The sample gives roughly 5,500 clones, almost 75% of which show up once; about 14% is in the top ten. Treatment described: preoperative locoregional IRX-2 cytokine immunotherapy. This phase Ib study tested locoregional IRX-2 cytokine immunotherapy given before surgery.

Sequencing used tumor tissue, obtained before IRX-2 immunotherapy. The TCR was taken from a human donor with breast cancer. The chain joins TRBV19 to TRBJ2-6, with D unclear. CDR3 amino acids: CASSIFRNSGANVLTF. The DNA of the CDR3 is TGTGCCAGTAGTATCTTTCGTAACTCTGGGGCCAACGTCCTGACTTTC. The variable domain in full, with the rest retrieved from reference TRBV19 and TRBJ2-6, is DGGITQSPKYLFRKEGQNVTLSCEQNLNHDAMYWYRQDPGQGLRLIYYSQIVNDFQKGDIAEGYSVSREKKESFPLTVTSAQKNPTAFYLCASSIFRNSGANVLTFGAGSRLTVL.